This TCR beta chain was identified during a study of OX40 agonist ivuxolimab in advanced cancers. Background on the study: Patients achieving partial responses numbered three: one hepatocellular carcinoma case and two cutaneous melanoma cases.

Sequencing was performed with immunoSEQ multiplex PCR; in TCRdb, only in-frame clones are kept and a portion is missing. The repertoire holds about 100,000 clones, with 80% to 90% as singletons. The CDR3 has 13 amino acids. V was shortened by 3 bases and J by 8 bases, with 10 bases between the two germline ends. The V gene's germline CDR1 is LNHDA and CDR2 SQIVND (reference sequence). The source was CD4+ or CD8+ T cells sorted from blood, collected in a trial of the OX40 agonist ivuxolimab. This receptor was taken from an adult with an advanced solid tumor such as melanoma, head and neck, liver or kidney cancer. The V gene is TRBV19, the J gene TRBJ1-4; D is ambiguous. The CDR3 spells CASSIGPGEKLFF. The CDR3 DNA reads TGTGCCAGTAGTATTGGGCCGGGCGAAAAACTGTTTTTT. The complete variable domain, with remaining parts taken from reference TRBV19 and TRBJ1-4, reads DGGITQSPKYLFRKEGQNVTLSCEQNLNHDAMYWYRQDPGQGLRLIYYSQIVNDFQKGDIAEGYSVSREKKESFPLTVTSAQKNPTAFYLCASSIGPGEKLFFGSGTQLSVL.